These 28 T cell receptor beta chains originate from one sample sequenced in a study of T cells in women clearing cervical HPV infection. TCRdb's table, derived via immunoSEQ multiplex PCR, lists solely in-frame clones and lacks some. The sample data list about 41,000 clones. Sequencing used blood buffy coat. The receptors were sampled from a woman aged 18-69 years with a cervical HPV16 infection that either progressed to CIN3+ or cleared (not recorded which).

Regarding this clone: The read stops 3 residues short of the end of the CDR3; the missing end is completed from the germline J gene. This chain joins TRBV28 and TRBJ2-3; TRBD2 matches 10 bases. CDR1 and CDR2 (germline): MDHEN, SYDVKM. V lost 7 bases and J lost 4; bases outside the gene matches: 17. CDR3 length: 18 amino acids. The CDR3 DNA, read in part, is TGTGCCAGCACCCCCCTTTTTGGTCTAGCGGGAGCCGCAGATACG. It is translated as CASTPLFGLAGAADT. From start to end, the CDR3 is CASTPLFGLAGAADTQYF.

Comment on this clone: The read stops 3 residues short of the end of the CDR3; the missing end is completed from the germline J gene. The rearrangement joins TRBV28 to TRBJ2-3, with D maybe TRBD2 (5 bases). CDR3 length: 15 amino acids. Germline CDR1 reads MDHEN; CDR2 reads SYDVKM. V lost 3 bases to trimming and J lost 1 base, with 11 bases between them. The sequenced part of the CDR3 DNA is TGTGCCAGCAGTTTCGAGGGTCTTGGCACAGATACG. Its translation: CASSFEGLGTDT. The whole CDR3 region reads CASSFEGLGTDTQYF.

On this clone: The read terminates 3 residues ahead of where the CDR3 ends, so the germline J gene completes it. This chain joins TRBV2 and TRBJ1-2; D is unresolved. V was shortened by 7 bases and J by 4 bases, with 7 bases between the two germline ends. Germline CDR1 reads SNHLY; CDR2 reads FYNNEI. The CDR3 consists of 11 residues. The CDR3 region is CASTTLYGYTF. The DNA read from the CDR3 is TGTGCCAGCACCACTCTCTATGGC.

Concerning this clone: At one of its ends the junction is not consistent with the germline gene, which may arise from a read error. Read sequence stops 3 residues before the CDR3 end, and the germline J gene provides the missing end. This chain links TRBV20-1 with TRBJ2-1, with a possible D match to TRBD2 (7 bases). The germline V gene encodes CDR1 DFQATT and CDR2 SNEGSKA (reference sequence). The CDR3 has 16 residues. The part of the CDR3 DNA that was read is TGCAGTGCTAGCTCACCACAGGGCGGGAGCTACGATGAG. Residues: CSASSPQGGSYDE. The whole CDR3 sequence reads CSASSPQGGSYDEQFF.

Worth noting for this clone: The read terminates 3 residues before the CDR3 end, so the remaining end is supplied by the germline J gene. V usage is TRBV10-2 and J usage is TRBJ2-2; no clear D gene. CDR1 is WSHSY and CDR2 is SAAADI in the germline V gene. The CDR3 totals 15 residues. Trimming took 2 bases from V and 1 from J, leaving 8 bases between them. CDR3: CASSEGTENTGELFF. The CDR3 bases that were read are TGCGCCAGCAGTGAGGGTACAGAGAACACCGGGGAG.

Turning to this clone: The read finishes 3 residues shy of the CDR3 end, and the germline J gene is used to complete it. The rearrangement links TRBV5-5 to TRBJ2-2; D remains ambiguous. V was pared by 3 bases and J by 1 base, with 7 bases between. Germline assignment: CDR1 SGHKS and CDR2 YYEKEE (reference sequence). This CDR3 is built from 14 residues. CDR3 protein: CASSSRVNTGELFF. The DNA read from the CDR3 is TGTGCCAGCAGCTCCCGGGTGAACACCGGGGAG.

To note about this clone: Sequencing ends 3 residues short of the CDR3 end; the germline J gene provides the rest. J is TRBJ1-1 and V is TRBV30, with D perhaps TRBD1 (6 bases). V was pared by 1 base and J by 0 bases, with 15 bases between. CDR1 is GTSNPN, CDR2 SVGIG, per germline (reference sequence). The CDR3 is 16 amino acids. The CDR3 sequence: CAWSGGRTDLNTEAFF. The DNA read from the CDR3 is TGTGCCTGGAGTGGGGGGAGGACAGACTTGAACACTGAA.

Worth noting for this clone: Sequencing ends 3 residues short of the CDR3 end; the germline J gene provides the rest. The chain is built from TRBV20-1 and TRBJ1-2, with 7 nucleotides matching TRBD1. This CDR3 spans 14 amino acids. Germline assignment: CDR1 DFQATT and CDR2 SNEGSKA (reference sequence). With V trimmed by 3 bases and J by 5 bases, 9 bases remained unmatched. The DNA read from the CDR3 is TGCAGTGCTAGCAACCGAACAGGGGTGTATGGC. As protein: CSASNRTGVYG. The whole CDR3 sequence reads CSASNRTGVYGYTF.

In regard to this clone: The read ends 3 residues shy of where the CDR3 ends; the end is completed using the germline J gene. This chain connects TRBV7-7 to TRBJ1-4; no clear D gene. The CDR3 consists of 12 residues. Between the trimmed V and J ends, which lost 5 bases and 8 bases, there was a span of 9 bases. Germline CDR1 reads SSHAT; CDR2 reads FNYEAQ (reference sequence). The DNA read from the CDR3 is TGTGCCAGCAGCCCCAAGGGCGAAAAA. Its protein is CASSPKGEK. The whole CDR3 sequence reads CASSPKGEKLFF.

Here the CDR3 reads CASSPQGFLGKLFF. Incomplete CDR3 DNA: TGTGCCAGCAGCCCTCAGGGGTTTCTGGGAAAA. V usage is TRBV7-9 and J usage is TRBJ1-4; possible D gene TRBD1, 6 bases. The read halts 3 residues ahead of the CDR3 end, with the missing end drawn from the germline J gene. This CDR3 has 14 amino acids. CDR1 is SEHNR and CDR2 is FQNEAQ in the germline V gene (reference sequence). V lost 5 bases and J 10 bases, leaving 17 bases between the germline ends.

For this clone: The CDR3 end lies 3 residues beyond the end of the read and is filled in from the germline J gene. The chain combines TRBV10-3 with TRBJ1-2, with D perhaps matching TRBD1 (6 bases). In germline, CDR1 is ENHRY, CDR2 SYGVKD. Trimming left V 4 bases short and J 4 bases short, with 7 bases between. This CDR3 spans 12 amino acids. This CDR3 reads CAISGGRYGYTF. The part of the CDR3 DNA that was read is TGTGCCATCAGTGGGGGGCGCTATGGC.

On this clone: The read stops 3 residues short of the end of the CDR3; the missing end is completed from the germline J gene. The chain uses TRBV6-1 and TRBJ2-7; 11 bases agree with TRBD1. Germline lookup yields CDR1 MNHNS and CDR2 SASEGT. Trimming took 3 bases from V and 6 from J; bases not matched to a gene: 4. The CDR3 sequence is 14 residues long. The chain's CDR3 is CASSEGQGEGEQYF. The part of the CDR3 DNA that was read is TGTGCCAGCAGTGAGGGACAGGGGGAAGGCGAG.

Turning to this clone: The read ends 3 residues early relative to the CDR3; the germline J gene fills the gap. The chain has TRBV6-2 or TRBV6-3 and TRBJ2-3, with TRBD2 identical over 13 bases. Germline CDR1 MNHEY, CDR2 SVGEGT. The V gene end was trimmed by 4 bases and the J gene end by 2 bases; junction bases not matched to a gene: 6. This CDR3 contains 17 residues. The CDR3 DNA, read in part, is TGTGCCAGCAGTTCCAGACTAGCGGGGGGCTCCACAGATACG. It encodes CASSSRLAGGSTDT. The CDR3 reads in full as CASSSRLAGGSTDTQYF.

In the case of this clone: The read finishes 3 residues shy of the CDR3 end, and the germline J gene is used to complete it. The chain has TRBV27 and TRBJ1-3; D gene ambiguous. Germline values: CDR1 MNHEY, CDR2 SMNVEV (reference sequence). This CDR3 is 12 amino acids long. Trimming cost V 6 bases and J 5 bases, with 8 bases left between them. Partial CDR3 DNA: TGTGCCAGCAGGGGCCCTCGAAACACC. It codes for CASRGPRNT. The CDR3 in its entirety is CASRGPRNTIYF.

Details on this clone: The CDR3 extends 3 residues past the end of the read, so its final part is completed from the germline J gene. V is TRBV7-2 and J is TRBJ1-4, with 9 bases that match TRBD1. This CDR3 contains 15 residues. The V gene's germline CDR1 is SGHTA and CDR2 FQGNSA. With V trimmed by 5 bases and J by 7 bases, 8 bases remained unmatched. The CDR3 spells CASSPQGATVEKLFF. Partial CDR3 DNA: TGTGCCAGCAGCCCACAGGGGGCTACGGTTGAAAAA.

On this clone itself: Germline and junction disagree at one end, which may indicate a read error. The read falls 3 residues short of the CDR3 end, and the missing part is taken from the germline J gene. The chain recombines TRBV19 with TRBJ2-2; D is possibly TRBD1 (5 bases). Germline V gives CDR1 LNHDA, CDR2 SQIVND (reference sequence). The CDR3 has 12 residues. CDR3 sequence: CASSSGSGELFF. The covered CDR3 bases are TGTGCTAGTAGTTCAGGGTCCGGGGAG. The whole variable domain, remainder taken from reference TRBV19 and TRBJ2-2, is DGGITQSPKYLFRKEGQNVTLSCEQNLNHDAMYWYRQDPGQGLRLIYYSQIVNDFQKGDIAEGYSVSREKKESFPLTVTSAQKNPTAFYLCASSSGSGELFFGEGSRLTVL.

The CDR3 here is CASSSGQPYEAFF. The covered CDR3 bases are TGCGCCAGCAGCAGTGGACAGCCGTATGAA. This chain links TRBV5-1 with TRBJ1-1; D may be TRBD1 (6 bases). The CDR3 end is not reached by the read, which stops 3 residues before it; the germline J gene fills it in. CDR1 is SGHRS and CDR2 is YFSETQ in the germline V gene. V lost 4 bases and J 7 bases, leaving 14 bases between the germline ends. The CDR3 spans 13 residues.

Turning to this clone: The read stops 3 residues short of the end of the CDR3; the missing end is completed from the germline J gene. The chain employs TRBV20-1 and TRBJ2-5; D not resolved. This CDR3 contains 12 residues. Trimming cost V 2 bases and J 2 bases, with 6 bases left between them. Looked up from germline, CDR1 is DFQATT and CDR2 is SNEGSKA (reference sequence). CDR3 sequence: CSARSVQETQYF. The sequenced CDR3 bases are TGCAGTGCTAGATCCGTACAAGAGACC.

To note about this clone: The CDR3 end lies 3 residues beyond the end of the read and is filled in from the germline J gene. The chain employs TRBV4-1 and TRBJ2-1; perhaps TRBD1 as D (5 bases). Trimming cost V 1 base and J 1 base, with 14 bases left between them. The CDR3 runs to 17 residues. CDR1 is MGHRA, CDR2 YSYEKL, per germline. The part of the CDR3 DNA that was read is TGCGCCAGCAGCCAAGCCCCAGGGATCTTGTCCTACAATGAG. Its protein product is CASSQAPGILSYNE. Given in full, the CDR3 is CASSQAPGILSYNEQFF.

A remark on this clone: The sequenced fragment ends 3 residues before the CDR3 boundary, so the rest is inferred from the germline J gene. The V and J genes are TRBV13 and TRBJ2-5, with 7 bases aligning to TRBD1. Germline-derived CDR1 and CDR2 are PRHDT and FYEKMQ (reference sequence). This CDR3 has 14 amino acids. The ends lost 8 bases at V and 1 base at J; junction bases unmatched: 7. Incomplete CDR3 DNA: TGTGCCAGCTCAACGAGGGGGCCCCAAGAGACC. This sequence encodes CASSTRGPQET. The full CDR3 protein is CASSTRGPQETQYF.

Concerning this clone itself: From the germline J gene comes the end of the CDR3, since the read stops 3 residues before it. The rearrangement links TRBV29-1 to TRBJ2-7; 11 nucleotides match TRBD2. Germline trimming cut 1 base from V and 3 bases from J; bases unmatched to any gene: 8. This CDR3 has 16 amino acids. Germline V lookup: CDR1 SQVTM, CDR2 ANQGSEA. CDR3 protein: CSVEGFGTSGVYEQYF. The CDR3 bases that were read are TGCAGCGTTGAAGGATTCGGGACTAGCGGAGTCTACGAG.

For this clone: The read terminates 3 residues ahead of where the CDR3 ends, so the germline J gene completes it. The chain joins TRBV5-1 to TRBJ2-2; D is undetermined. From germline, CDR1 is SGHRS and CDR2 YFSETQ. The CDR3 contains 13 residues. The V end lost 1 base, the J end lost 7 bases, and 8 bases lay between the germline ends. The chain's CDR3 is CASSLNIGGELFF. The sequenced CDR3 bases are TGCGCCAGCAGCTTGAATATCGGCGGGGAG.

Of note for this clone: The read terminates 3 residues ahead of where the CDR3 ends, so the germline J gene completes it. The chain is built from TRBV19 and TRBJ2-1, with 8 bases lining up with TRBD2. Germline CDR1 LNHDA, CDR2 SQIVND (reference sequence). The V and J ends lost 9 bases and 0 bases, in that order; junction bases with no gene match: 4. This CDR3 region has 14 residues. Incomplete CDR3 DNA: TGTGCCAGCACTAGCGGAGACTCCTACAATGAG. It yields the protein CASTSGDSYNE. The whole CDR3 region reads CASTSGDSYNEQFF.

As for this clone: The read is 3 residues too short to cover the CDR3 end, so that end is filled in from the germline J gene. The chain uses TRBV19 and TRBJ1-5, with D possibly TRBD1 on 5 matching bases. Looked up from germline, CDR1 is LNHDA and CDR2 is SQIVND (reference sequence). The CDR3 contains 14 residues. Trimming stripped 5 bases from V and 3 bases from J, with 11 bases between. The part of the CDR3 DNA that was read is TGTGCCAGTAGTTCTGACAGTCTCAATCAGCCC. Its translation: CASSSDSLNQP. From start to end, the CDR3 is CASSSDSLNQPQHF.

About this clone itself: The read comes to an end 3 residues before the CDR3 does, leaving the germline J gene to fill in the end. The J gene is TRBJ1-2, the V gene TRBV7-9, with D hard to call. This CDR3 comprises 14 residues. Germline V gene data show CDR1 as SEHNR and CDR2 as FQNEAQ (reference sequence). CDR3 DNA (partial): TGTGCCAGCAGCTTAAGTGTCACCGAGCCCGGC. It translates to CASSLSVTEPG. The whole CDR3 sequence reads CASSLSVTEPGYTF.

The covered CDR3 bases are TGTGCCAGCAGCCCAGACAGGGTCACCGGGGAG. It codes for CASSPDRVTGE. The full CDR3 reads CASSPDRVTGELFF. The chain links TRBV16 to TRBJ2-2; TRBD1 matches 7 bases. The read halts 3 residues ahead of the CDR3 end, with the missing end drawn from the germline J gene. Germline CDR1 is KGHSY and CDR2 is FQNENV. J lost 4 bases, V lost 4 bases, and 3 bases had no gene match. CDR3 size: 14 residues.

A note on this clone: The CDR3 goes on 3 residues after the read ends, and that part is filled in from the germline J gene. The chain links TRBV4-2 to TRBJ1-2; a weak D match, TRBD1 (6 bases). V lost 1 base and J 5 bases, leaving 23 bases between the germline ends. CDR1 is LGHNA and CDR2 is YNFKEQ in the germline V gene. The CDR3 runs 18 residues. The part of the CDR3 DNA that was read is TGTGCCAGCAGCCAAGGGGTGGGGGCCGAGGCCCCGAGGTATGGC. Its protein product is CASSQGVGAEAPRYG. The CDR3 in its entirety is CASSQGVGAEAPRYGYTF.

As concerns this clone: Read sequence stops 3 residues before the CDR3 end, and the germline J gene provides the missing end. This rearrangement joins TRBV20-1 to TRBJ1-6; perhaps TRBD1 as D (6 bases). Germline V lookup: CDR1 DFQATT, CDR2 SNEGSKA (reference sequence). The CDR3 runs 15 residues. Trimming took 3 bases from V and 6 from J, leaving 15 bases between them. The covered CDR3 bases are TGCAGTGCTAGTAGTAGCCAGGGGCCTAATTCACCC. This sequence encodes CSASSSQGPNSP. The full CDR3 reads CSASSSQGPNSPLHF.